This entry lists 5 T cell receptor beta chains sequenced from one sample in a study of blood T cell repertoires in COVID-19 (dated by TCRdb to 2018 to 2020). Receptor amplification or capture employed the immunoSEQ multiplex PCR assay. Entries here come from immuneACCESS through TCRdb and include only in-frame sequences with V and J called. Some clones fail to appear in such tables; in the studies checked, an unresolved V gene covers under half of the shortfall, and the cause of the remainder is unknown. This sample holds approximately 110,000 clones; approximately 81% were observed only once. The biggest ten clones account for 2.1% of the sample. Sequencing used peripheral blood. The receptors here all came from a human donor in a cohort sampled during active COVID-19.

V usage is TRBV27 and J usage is TRBJ1-2; 11 positions agree with TRBD1. Germline values: CDR1 MNHEY, CDR2 SMNVEV (reference sequence). The CDR3 length is 16 residues. V dropped 10 bases and J dropped 3; count of bases not matched to a gene: 13. This CDR3 is CANRDQPGQGDYGYTF. The CDR3 DNA reads TGTGCCAACAGAGACCAACCGGGACAGGGGGACTATGGCTACACCTTC.

The chain combines TRBV18 with TRBJ2-7, with a tentative D call TRBD1 (6 bases). The V end lost 6 bases, the J end lost 0 bases, and 18 bases lay between the germline ends. Germline values: CDR1 KGHSH, CDR2 LQKENI. This CDR3 is built from 16 residues. This chain's CDR3 is CASSLWGRRTSYEQYF. For the CDR3, the DNA is TGTGCCAGCTCTCTTTGGGGGCGTCGCACCTCCTACGAGCAGTACTTC.

The table lists this clone with a few counts. The chain uses TRBV19 and TRBJ2-1, with D possibly TRBD1 on 6 matching bases. Germline V lookup: CDR1 LNHDA, CDR2 SQIVND (reference sequence). V lost 7 bases and J lost 4, with 14 bases in between. This CDR3 comprises 14 residues. CDR3 amino acids: CASKGQANYNEQFF. CDR3 coding DNA: TGTGCCAGTAAGGGACAAGCCAATTACAATGAGCAGTTCTTC.

The chain combines TRBV5-1 with TRBJ1-1, with 10 bases fitting TRBD1. Germline loops: CDR1 SGHRS, CDR2 YFSETQ. The CDR3 is made up of 15 amino acids. Losses at the gene ends were 2 bases for V and 3 bases for J; bases not matched to a gene: 4. CDR3 in amino acids: CASSFFGQGDTEAFF. The CDR3 region has the DNA TGCGCCAGCAGCTTTTTCGGACAGGGGGACACTGAAGCTTTCTTT.

The V gene is TRBV2, the J gene TRBJ1-3; D is possibly TRBD1 (5 bases). This CDR3 has 14 residues. CDR1 and CDR2 (germline): SNHLY, FYNNEI. Trimming removed 6 bases at V and 7 bases at J, with 16 bases between. CDR3: CASSPGGGSNTIYF. CDR3 DNA: TGTGCCAGCAGCCCTGGGGGGGGTTCGAACACCATATATTTT.